This TCR beta chain was identified in a study of cytomegalovirus exposure and HLA in healthy donors. PCR used 60 Vbeta primers and 13 Jbeta primers. The repertoire was sequenced with immunoSEQ multiplex PCR; TCRdb's copy has only in-frame clones and lacks some. Of 150,000 to 200,000 clones in the sample, under 85% were seen once. From germline, CDR1 is LNHDA and CDR2 SQIVND (reference sequence). The trim removed 7 bases at V and 1 base at J, leaving 5 bases unmatched. This CDR3 contains 14 residues. The J gene is TRBJ2-3, the V gene TRBV19; 7 bases map to TRBD1. The TCR was taken from a woman under 40 in good health and CMV-seronegative. Sequences were obtained from PBMCs. This CDR3 is CASMTGWGTDTQYF. CDR3 coding DNA: TGTGCCAGTATGACAGGGTGGGGCACAGATACGCAGTATTTT.